The 2 T cell receptor beta chains given below trace back to one sample, sequenced in a study of blood T cell repertoires in COVID-19. Profiling relied on immunoSEQ multiplex PCR, and the TCRdb table lists in-frame clones only, not all of them. The table shows 150,000 to 200,000 clones, with 70% to 90% occurring only once. Source material: peripheral blood. These receptors were taken from a woman aged 50 to 60 with COVID-19, enrolled during active disease.

The chain couples TRBV7-9 to TRBJ1-2; D not certain. The V and J ends lost 1 base and 3 bases respectively, with 15 bases between them. Germline V gene sequence: CDR1 SEHNR, CDR2 FQNEAQ (reference sequence). This CDR3 is built from 16 residues. The CDR3: CASSLVISDKDYGYTF. The CDR3 DNA follows: TGTGCCAGCAGCTTAGTGATAAGCGATAAAGACTATGGCTACACCTTC.

V gene TRBV6-4 combines with J gene TRBJ2-2; 8 positions match TRBD1. V lost 7 bases and J lost 1; bases outside the gene matches: 5. The CDR3 sequence is 15 residues long. CDR1 is MRHNA and CDR2 is SNTAGT in the germline V gene. Here the CDR3 reads CASKQGTGNTGELFF. The CDR3 nucleotides are TGTGCCAGCAAACAGGGGACAGGGAACACCGGGGAGCTGTTTTTT.